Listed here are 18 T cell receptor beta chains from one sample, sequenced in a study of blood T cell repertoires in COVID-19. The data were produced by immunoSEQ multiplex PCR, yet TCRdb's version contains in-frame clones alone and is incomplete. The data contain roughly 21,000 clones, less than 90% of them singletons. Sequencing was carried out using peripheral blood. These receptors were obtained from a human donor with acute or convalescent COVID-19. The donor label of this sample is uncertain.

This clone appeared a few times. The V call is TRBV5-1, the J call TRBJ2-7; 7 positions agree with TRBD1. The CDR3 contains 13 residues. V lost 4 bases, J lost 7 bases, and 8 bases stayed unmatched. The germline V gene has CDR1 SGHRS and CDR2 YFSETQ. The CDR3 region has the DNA TGCGCCAGCAGCCCGGGACAGCCTGGAGAGCAGTACTTC. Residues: CASSPGQPGEQYF.

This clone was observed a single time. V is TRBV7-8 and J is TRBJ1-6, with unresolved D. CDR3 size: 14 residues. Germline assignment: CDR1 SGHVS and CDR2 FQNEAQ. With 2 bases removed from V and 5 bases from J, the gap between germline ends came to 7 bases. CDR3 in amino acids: CASSLPGNNSPLHF. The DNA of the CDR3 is TGTGCCAGCAGCTTACCGGGGAATAATTCACCCCTCCACTTT.

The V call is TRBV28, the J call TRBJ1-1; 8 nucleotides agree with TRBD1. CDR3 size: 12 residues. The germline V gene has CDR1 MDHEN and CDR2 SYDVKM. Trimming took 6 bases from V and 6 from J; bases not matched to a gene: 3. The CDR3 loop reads CASSRTGSEAFF. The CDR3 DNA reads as TGTGCCAGCAGCCGGACAGGGTCTGAAGCTTTCTTT.

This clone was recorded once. The CDR3 DNA reads TGTGCCAGCAGCTTGGGGGGACTAGGGAACACCGGGGAGCTGTTTTTT. It codes for CASSLGGLGNTGELFF. This chain joins TRBV5-4 and TRBJ2-2, with TRBD2 matching 8 bases. After removal of 0 bases from V and 1 base from J, the junction contained 2 bases not matched to a gene. CDR1 is SGHNT, CDR2 YYREEE, per germline (reference sequence). CDR3 length: 16 amino acids.

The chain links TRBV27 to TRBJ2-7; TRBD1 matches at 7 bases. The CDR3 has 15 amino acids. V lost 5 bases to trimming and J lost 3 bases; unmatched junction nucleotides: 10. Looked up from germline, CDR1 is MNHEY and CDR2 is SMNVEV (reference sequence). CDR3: CASSLLPTGNYEQYF. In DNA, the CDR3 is TGTGCCAGCAGTCTACTTCCGACAGGGAACTACGAGCAGTACTTC.

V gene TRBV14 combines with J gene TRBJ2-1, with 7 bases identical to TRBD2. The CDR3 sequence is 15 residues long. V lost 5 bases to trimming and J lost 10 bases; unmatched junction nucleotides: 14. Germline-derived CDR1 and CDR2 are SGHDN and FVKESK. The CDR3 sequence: CASSKLGGGRGEQFF. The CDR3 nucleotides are TGTGCCAGCAGCAAGCTGGGGGGGGGAAGGGGAGAGCAGTTCTTC.

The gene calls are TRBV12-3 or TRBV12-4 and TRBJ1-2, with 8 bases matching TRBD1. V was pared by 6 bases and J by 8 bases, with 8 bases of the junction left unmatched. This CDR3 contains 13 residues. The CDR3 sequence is CASRTDRAGGYTF. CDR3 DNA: TGTGCCAGCAGAACGGACAGGGCAGGGGGCTACACCTTC.

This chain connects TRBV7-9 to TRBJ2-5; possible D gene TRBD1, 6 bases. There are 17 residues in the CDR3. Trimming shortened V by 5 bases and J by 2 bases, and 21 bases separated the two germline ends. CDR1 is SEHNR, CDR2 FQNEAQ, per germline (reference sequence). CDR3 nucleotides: TGTGCCAGCAGCCGGGGTGCGACAGGCCTGGGGCAAGAGACCCAGTACTTC. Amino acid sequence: CASSRGATGLGQETQYF.

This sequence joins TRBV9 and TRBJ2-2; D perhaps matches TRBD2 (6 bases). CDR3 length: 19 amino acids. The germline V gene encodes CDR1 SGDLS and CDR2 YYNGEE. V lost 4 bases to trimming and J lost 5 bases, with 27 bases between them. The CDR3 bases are TGTGCCAGCAGCACTAGCAGAAGGGGTCCCGGACCACGGACCGGGGAGCTGTTTTTT. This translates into CASSTSRRGPGPRTGELFF.

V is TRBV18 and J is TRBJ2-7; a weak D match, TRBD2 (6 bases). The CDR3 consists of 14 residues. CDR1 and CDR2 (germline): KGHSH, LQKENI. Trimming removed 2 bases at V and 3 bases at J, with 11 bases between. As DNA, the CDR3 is TGTGCCAGCTCACCAAGGCAGGAGGGCTACGAGCAGTACTTC. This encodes CASSPRQEGYEQYF.

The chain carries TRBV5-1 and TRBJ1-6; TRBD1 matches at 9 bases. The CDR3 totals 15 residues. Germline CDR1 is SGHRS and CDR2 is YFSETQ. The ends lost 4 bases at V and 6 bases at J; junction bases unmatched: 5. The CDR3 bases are TGCGCCAGCAGCCTCTGGGACAGGGTTAATTCACCCCTCCACTTT. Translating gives CASSLWDRVNSPLHF.

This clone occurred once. The CDR3 DNA reads as TGTGCCATCAGTGGACTAGCGGGAGTAGACACCGGGGAGCTGTTTTTT. Its translation: CAISGLAGVDTGELFF. The rearrangement uses TRBV10-3 and TRBJ2-2; 12 bases fit TRBD2. CDR1 ENHRY and CDR2 SYGVKD come from the germline V gene. The CDR3 spans 16 residues. J was trimmed by 3 bases and V by 4 bases; bases with no gene match: 3.

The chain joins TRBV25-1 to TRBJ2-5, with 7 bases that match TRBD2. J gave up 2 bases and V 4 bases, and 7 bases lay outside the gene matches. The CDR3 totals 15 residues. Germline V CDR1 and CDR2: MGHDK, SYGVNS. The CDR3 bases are TGTGCCAGCAGTGTCCCGGGAGCGGGGCAAGAGACCCAGTACTTC. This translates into CASSVPGAGQETQYF.

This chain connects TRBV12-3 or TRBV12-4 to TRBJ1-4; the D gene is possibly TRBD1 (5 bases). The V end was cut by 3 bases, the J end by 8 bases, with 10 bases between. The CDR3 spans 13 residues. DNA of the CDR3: TGTGCCAGCAGTTTCGGGGGTGAAGAAAAACTGTTTTTT. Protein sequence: CASSFGGEEKLFF.

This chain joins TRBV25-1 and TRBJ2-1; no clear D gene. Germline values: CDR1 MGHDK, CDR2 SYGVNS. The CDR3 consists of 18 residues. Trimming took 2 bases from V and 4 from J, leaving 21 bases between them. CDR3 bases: TGTGCCAGCAGTGAAGTTGGTACCGCGGAGTCGATATACAATGAGCAGTTCTTC. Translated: CASSEVGTAESIYNEQFF.

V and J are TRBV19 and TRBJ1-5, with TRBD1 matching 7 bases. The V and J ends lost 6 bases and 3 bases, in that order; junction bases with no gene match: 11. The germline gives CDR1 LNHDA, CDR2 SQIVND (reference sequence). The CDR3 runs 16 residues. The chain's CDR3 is CASRGGTGVLNQPQHF. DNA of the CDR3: TGTGCCAGTAGGGGGGGAACAGGGGTCCTCAATCAGCCCCAGCATTTT.

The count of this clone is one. The CDR3 DNA follows: TGTGCCAGTAGTACAGGACAGGGAGGTCAGCCCCAGCATTTT. The encoded protein is CASSTGQGGQPQHF. The rearrangement links TRBV19 to TRBJ1-5, with 8 bases identical to TRBD1. Per the germline V gene, CDR1 is LNHDA and CDR2 is SQIVND (reference sequence). The V segment lost 4 bases and the J segment 6 bases; nucleotides outside the gene matches: 5. The CDR3 runs 14 residues. Drawing the rest from reference TRBV19 and TRBJ1-5, the complete variable domain is DGGITQSPKYLFRKEGQNVTLSCEQNLNHDAMYWYRQDPGQGLRLIYYSQIVNDFQKGDIAEGYSVSREKKESFPLTVTSAQKNPTAFYLCASSTGQGGQPQHFGDGTRLSIL.

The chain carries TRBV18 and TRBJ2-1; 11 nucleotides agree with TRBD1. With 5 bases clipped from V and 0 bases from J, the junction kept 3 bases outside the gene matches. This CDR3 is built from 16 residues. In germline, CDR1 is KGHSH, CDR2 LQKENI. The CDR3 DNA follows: TGTGCCAGCTCATCTGGGACAGGGGGCTCCTACAATGAGCAGTTCTTC. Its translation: CASSSGTGGSYNEQFF.